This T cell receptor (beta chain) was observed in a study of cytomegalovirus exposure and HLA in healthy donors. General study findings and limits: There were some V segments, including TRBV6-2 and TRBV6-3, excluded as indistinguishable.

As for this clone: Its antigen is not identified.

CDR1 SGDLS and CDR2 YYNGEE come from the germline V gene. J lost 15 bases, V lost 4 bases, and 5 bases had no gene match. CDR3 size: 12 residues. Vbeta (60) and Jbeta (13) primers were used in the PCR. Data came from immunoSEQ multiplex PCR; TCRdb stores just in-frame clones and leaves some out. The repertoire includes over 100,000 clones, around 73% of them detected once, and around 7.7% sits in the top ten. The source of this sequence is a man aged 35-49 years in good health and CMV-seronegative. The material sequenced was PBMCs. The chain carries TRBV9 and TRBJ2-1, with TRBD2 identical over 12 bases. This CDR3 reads CASSSGLAGLFF. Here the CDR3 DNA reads TGTGCCAGCAGCTCCGGACTAGCGGGGTTGTTCTTC.